Listed here is a single TCR beta chain. Its antigen is still unknown. Base qualities are not provided; no much larger clone lies one nucleotide away. This entry is derived from a study of T-cell memory formation after mild COVID-19 (dated by TCRdb to the early 2020s). Broadly, across the study: Most TCR sequence clusters were specific to one of the two donors. T-cell clones expanding and contracting after mild COVID-19 in a couple of donors were tracked by longitudinal TCRalpha and TCRbeta repertoire sequencing. The cohort was made up of two young adult volunteers, one female and one male, who were previously healthy. Results the study describes overall, beyond this receptor: SARS-CoV-2 specificity of the second-wave clones peaking on day 37 was not confirmed. Some responding clones were detected in pre-infection memory, which suggested that pre-existing cross-reactive memory T cells had joined the SARS-CoV-2 response. Contracting CD4+ clones turned up mainly in the CM and EM memory subsets, whereas EMRA was where CD8+ clones were enriched. Clones that contracted from day 15 to 85 showed balanced CD4/CD8 phenotypes, whereas a second wave of clones that expanded from day 15 to 37 leaned towards CD4+. Only a couple of mild cases were covered by the study, and larger cohorts that include severe cases with pre-infection samples were considered necessary.

Per the germline V gene, SGHAT is the CDR1 and FQNNGV is the CDR2. Including cysteine and phenylalanine, the CDR3 has 14 amino acids. The entry retains the CDR3 DNA only, 42 bases that are in frame from base 1. V is shortened by 5 bases, J by 4 bases, and the region joining them spans 14 bases. Sequenced on an Illumina NovaSeq 6000. TCRalpha and TCRbeta cDNA libraries were constructed by 5'RACE with constant-segment primers, with sample barcodes and unique molecular identifiers being introduced. RNA was extracted from every sample with Trizol reagent. The libraries were amplified in two PCR steps, and the second step added a second sample barcode and Illumina TruSeq adapters. Libraries were sequenced on an Illumina NovaSeq with 2 x 150 bp paired-end reads. On the authors' methods: The reads were demultiplexed and collapsed into UMI-guided consensus sequences using migec v1.2.7. Using mixcr v2.1.11, UMI consensuses were aligned to TRA and TRB V and J templates and then assembled into clonotypes. A clonotype was counted as expanded or contracted only if both edgeR and NoisET called the change significant, with noise models trained on biological replicates. For edgeR calls, the thresholds were a false discovery rate-adjusted p below 0.01 and a log2 fold-change of 1. As an exploratory analysis of dynamics, max-normalized trajectories of the 1000 most abundant clonotypes were examined with PCA combined with hierarchical clustering. Separately sequenced CD4+ and CD8+ repertoires were used to assign a CD4 or CD8 phenotype to each responding clone. Through fastp at Q25 and MiXCR, TCRdb rebuilt clones from the public reads, retaining in-frame beta chains. Rows with a matching CDR3 protein are joined into one entry that keeps the most common DNA and genes. TCRdb's processing, not the authors', yielded these V and J calls. This sample comprises fewer than 650,000 distinct CDR3 sequences, 15% to 20% of them detected only once. The biggest ten clones account for roughly 8.2% of the sample.

Ficoll-Paque density gradient centrifugation was used to isolate PBMCs. This TCR came from an adult woman who had mild COVID-19 (a few samples of this study predate the infection). The sample titles of this study are shuffled in the database, so cell type and time point are left out; the donor was told from shared clones. Sequences were obtained from PBMCs or a T cell subset sorted from them (not recorded which). This chain joins TRBV11-2 to TRBJ1-1, with the D gene uncertain. The CDR3 amino acid sequence is: CASSPFDVGTEAFF. The DNA is TGTGCCAGCAGCCCGTTCGATGTGGGCACTGAAGCTTTCTTT.